A selection of T cell receptor beta chains follows, all from one sample in a study of cytomegalovirus exposure and HLA in healthy donors. Generated by immunoSEQ multiplex PCR, the TCRdb table keeps only in-frame clones and is missing some. Altogether under 40,000 clones are present, roughly 80% being singletons, with the ten largest covering approximately 6%. Sequenced: PBMCs. The origin of the receptors is a male donor in good health and CMV-seronegative. CDR3s include the opening cysteine and the closing phenylalanine or tryptophan. D genes are given only for firm matches. Size tells how often a clone was seen (once, few, many) or the class of an expanded clone, and some rows leave it out.

clone_size	v_call	j_call	d_call	cdr3_aa	cdr3_nt
-	TRBV5-5	TRBJ1-1	-	CASSLVTGVEAFF	TGTGCCAGCAGCTTGGTGACAGGAGTTGAAGCTTTCTTT
-	TRBV4-3	TRBJ2-5	TRBD2	CASSQRLAGVWRKTQYF	TGCGCCAGCAGCCAGCGGCTAGCGGGAGTTTGGCGGAAGACCCAGTACTTC
-	TRBV29-1	TRBJ2-7	-	CSVSGATQGTGYEQYF	TGCAGCGTCTCAGGGGCAACCCAGGGTACTGGCTACGAGCAGTACTTC
-	TRBV9	TRBJ2-2	TRBD1	CASSVTGRPTGELFF	TGTGCCAGCAGCGTGACAGGGAGACCCACCGGGGAGCTGTTTTTT
-	TRBV28	TRBJ2-3	TRBD2	CASSLGLAGGWGTDTQYF	TGTGCCAGCAGTTTAGGGCTAGCGGGAGGGTGGGGCACAGATACGCAGTATTTT
-	TRBV5-6	TRBJ2-7	TRBD1	CASSLRGRGLYEQYF	TGTGCCAGCAGCTTGCGGGGCAGGGGGCTCTACGAGCAGTACTTC
-	TRBV6-6	TRBJ1-3	TRBD1	CAQQKGQSSGNTIYF	TGTGCCCAGCAGAAGGGACAGAGCTCTGGAAACACCATATATTTT
-	TRBV2	TRBJ1-5	-	CASRETGINSNQPQHF	TGTGCCAGCAGGGAAACAGGGATAAATAGCAATCAGCCCCAGCATTTT
-	TRBV2	TRBJ2-7	TRBD2	CAIHDPGTRNHEQYF	TGTGCCATCCACGACCCCGGGACTAGGAACCACGAGCAGTACTTC
-	TRBV6-5	TRBJ1-2	TRBD1	CASGQGAYGYTF	TGTGCCAGCGGGCAGGGGGCTTATGGCTACACCTTC
once	TRBV5-1	TRBJ2-1	-	CASSSSYGEQFF	TGCGCCAGCAGCTCTTCCTATGGTGAGCAGTTCTTC
-	TRBV29-1	TRBJ2-7	-	CSVEEANGRAYEQYF	TGCAGCGTTGAAGAAGCTAACGGCAGGGCCTACGAGCAGTACTTC
-	TRBV7-9	TRBJ2-5	TRBD2	CASRPSGGYQETQYF	TGTGCCAGCAGACCTAGCGGGGGGTACCAAGAGACCCAGTACTTC
-	TRBV29-1	TRBJ1-1	TRBD1	CSVGQGMLNTEAFF	TGCAGCGTTGGACAGGGAATGTTGAACACTGAAGCTTTCTTT
-	TRBV29-1	TRBJ1-4	-	CSVEAGANEKLFF	TGCAGCGTTGAAGCGGGGGCTAATGAAAAACTGTTTTTT
-	TRBV7-2	TRBJ1-5	TRBD1	CASSFLDRGQPQHF	TGTGCCAGCAGCTTCTTGGACAGGGGTCAGCCCCAGCATTTT
-	TRBV6-6	TRBJ2-5	TRBD2	CASSPRGGQETQYF	TGTGCCAGCAGCCCCCGGGGGGGCCAAGAGACCCAGTACTTC
-	TRBV5-4	TRBJ1-1	-	CASGQRMNTEAFF	TGTGCCAGCGGACAAAGAATGAACACTGAAGCTTTCTTT
-	TRBV27	TRBJ2-5	TRBD2	CASSVAGSGIETQYF	TGTGCCAGCAGTGTTGCAGGTAGCGGGATAGAGACCCAGTACTTC
once	TRBV27	TRBJ1-2	TRBD1	CASSLSPRGEDGYTF	TGTGCCAGCAGTTTATCACCCAGGGGGGAAGATGGCTACACCTTC
once	TRBV27	TRBJ1-2	TRBD1	CASSISGTGGFYGYTF	TGTGCCAGCAGTATATCCGGGACAGGGGGTTTCTATGGCTACACCTTC
-	TRBV13	TRBJ1-6	-	CASSLEGGSDSPLHF	TGTGCCAGCAGCTTAGAGGGAGGGTCGGATTCACCCCTCCACTTT
-	TRBV9	TRBJ2-7	TRBD1	CASSVGTGTYEQYF	TGTGCCAGCAGCGTCGGGACAGGGACCTACGAGCAGTACTTC
-	TRBV5-1	TRBJ1-1	-	CASSPTREGTMNTEAFF	TGCGCCAGCAGCCCCACCCGGGAGGGGACCATGAACACTGAAGCTTTCTTT
-	TRBV4-1	TRBJ1-1	-	CASSQARRAGPGTEAFF	TGCGCCAGCAGCCAAGCCCGGAGAGCAGGGCCGGGCACTGAAGCTTTCTTT
-	TRBV4-1	TRBJ1-4	TRBD1	CASSHRQWGTATNEKLFF	TGCGCCAGCAGCCACAGACAGTGGGGGACAGCAACTAATGAAAAACTGTTTTTT